The clone carrying this T cell receptor (beta chain) was counted between two and nine times. The PCR ran on 60 Vbeta and 13 Jbeta primers. Libraries were prepared by immunoSEQ multiplex PCR; TCRdb keeps only in-frame clonotypes and omits some of them. The data hold about 170,000 clones, with 60% to 85% observed a single time. The source of the sample is a study of cytomegalovirus exposure and HLA in healthy donors. The V gene's germline CDR1 is GTSNPN and CDR2 SVGIG (reference sequence). V shed 3 bases, J shed 4 bases, and the junction held 2 bases outside the gene matches. CDR3 length equals 13 residues.

The receptor was derived from a female donor in good health and CMV-seronegative. The V gene is TRBV30, the J gene TRBJ1-2, with TRBD1 matching 10 bases. The sample taken for sequencing was PBMCs. CDR3 sequence (DNA): TGTGCCTGGAGGACAGGGGGCGTCTATGGCTACACCTTC. Translated, it gives CAWRTGGVYGYTF. Combining the CDR3 with reference TRBV30 and TRBJ1-2 gives the whole variable domain SQTIHQWPATLVQPVGSPLSLECTVEGTSNPNLYWYRQAAGRGLQLLFYSVGIGQISSEVPQNLSASRPQDRQFILSSKKLLLSDSGFYLCAWRTGGVYGYTFGSGTRLTVV.